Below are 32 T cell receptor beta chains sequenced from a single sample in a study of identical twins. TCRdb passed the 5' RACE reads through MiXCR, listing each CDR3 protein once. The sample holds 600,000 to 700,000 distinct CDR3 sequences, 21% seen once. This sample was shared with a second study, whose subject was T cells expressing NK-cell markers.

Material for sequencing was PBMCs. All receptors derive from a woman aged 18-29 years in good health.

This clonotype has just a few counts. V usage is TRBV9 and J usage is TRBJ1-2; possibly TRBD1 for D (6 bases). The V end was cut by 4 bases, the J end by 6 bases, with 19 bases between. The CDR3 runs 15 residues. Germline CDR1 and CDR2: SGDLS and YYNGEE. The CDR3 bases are TGTGCCAGCAGCATCCTTTCGACAGGAATAGATGGCTACACCTTC. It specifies CASSILSTGIDGYTF.

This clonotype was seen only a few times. The CDR3 DNA reads TGTGCCAGCAGCGAGGGCTCGCTTAACTATGGCTACACCTTC. Protein: CASSEGSLNYGYTF. The chain uses TRBV6-1 and TRBJ1-2; D is undetermined. CDR3 length equals 14 residues. V dropped 6 bases and J dropped 1 base, with 12 bases sitting between them. Germline assignment: CDR1 MNHNS and CDR2 SASEGT.

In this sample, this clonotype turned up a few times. The CDR3 DNA is TGTGCCAGCAGATGGGGGACAAACTCCTACGAGCAGTACTTC. Translation gives CASRWGTNSYEQYF. V and J are TRBV12-3 or TRBV12-4 and TRBJ2-7; weak D call: TRBD1 (6 bases). The CDR3 is 14 amino acids. Trimming pared 6 bases from V and 0 bases from J, leaving 12 bases between.

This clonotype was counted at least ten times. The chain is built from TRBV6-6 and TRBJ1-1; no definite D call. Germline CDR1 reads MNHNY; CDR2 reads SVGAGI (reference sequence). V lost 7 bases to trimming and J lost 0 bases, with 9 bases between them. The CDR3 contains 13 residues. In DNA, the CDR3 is TGTGCCAGCAAGAGTACCCTGAACACTGAAGCTTTCTTT. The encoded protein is CASKSTLNTEAFF.

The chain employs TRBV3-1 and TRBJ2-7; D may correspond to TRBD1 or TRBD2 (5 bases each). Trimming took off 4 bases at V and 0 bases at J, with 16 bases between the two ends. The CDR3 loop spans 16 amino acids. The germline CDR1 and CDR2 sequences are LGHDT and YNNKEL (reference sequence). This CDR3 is CASSPLLAGASYEQYF. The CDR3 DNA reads TGTGCCAGCAGCCCCCTTCTCGCCGGGGCCTCCTACGAGCAGTACTTC.

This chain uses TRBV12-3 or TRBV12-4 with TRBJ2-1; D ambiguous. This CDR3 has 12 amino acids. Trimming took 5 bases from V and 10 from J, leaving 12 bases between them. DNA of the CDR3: TGTGCCAGCAGTCCCTCAGTCGTCGAGCAGTTCTTC. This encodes CASSPSVVEQFF.

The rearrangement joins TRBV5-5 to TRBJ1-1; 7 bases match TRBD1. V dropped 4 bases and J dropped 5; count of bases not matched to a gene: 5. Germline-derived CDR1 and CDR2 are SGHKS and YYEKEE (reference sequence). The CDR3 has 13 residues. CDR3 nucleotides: TGTGCCAGCAGCCACAGGGGTTTAACTGAAGCTTTCTTT. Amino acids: CASSHRGLTEAFF.

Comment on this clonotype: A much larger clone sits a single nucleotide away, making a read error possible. The CDR3 protein is CAISPSLQDYNEQFF. Written as DNA, the CDR3 is TGTGCCATCAGTCCGTCCCTACAGGACTACAATGAGCAGTTCTTC. This chain connects TRBV10-3 to TRBJ2-1; D is perhaps TRBD1 (5 bases). Trimming shortened V by 5 bases and J by 3 bases, and 14 bases separated the two germline ends. Germline V gene lookup returns CDR1 ENHRY and CDR2 SYGVKD. This CDR3 comprises 15 residues.

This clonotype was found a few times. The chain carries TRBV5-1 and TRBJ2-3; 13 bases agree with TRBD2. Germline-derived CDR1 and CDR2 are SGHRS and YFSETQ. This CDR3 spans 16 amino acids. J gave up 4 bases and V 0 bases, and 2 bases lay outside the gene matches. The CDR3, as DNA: TGCGCCAGCAGCTTGGCCGGGACTAGCGGGGCAGATACGCAGTATTTT. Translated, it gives CASSLAGTSGADTQYF. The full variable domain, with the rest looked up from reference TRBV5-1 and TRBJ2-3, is KAGVTQTPRYLIKTRGQQVTLSCSPISGHRSVSWYQQTPGQGLQFLFEYFSETQRNKGNFPGRFSGRQFSNSRSEMNVSTLELGDSALYLCASSLAGTSGADTQYFGPGTRLTVL.

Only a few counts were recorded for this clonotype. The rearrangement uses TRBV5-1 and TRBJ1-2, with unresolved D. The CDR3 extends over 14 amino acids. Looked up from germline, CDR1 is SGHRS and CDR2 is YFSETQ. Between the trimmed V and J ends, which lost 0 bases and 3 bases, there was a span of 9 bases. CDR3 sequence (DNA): TGCGCCAGCAGCTTGGACTCAGGCGACTATGGCTACACCTTC. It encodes CASSLDSGDYGYTF.

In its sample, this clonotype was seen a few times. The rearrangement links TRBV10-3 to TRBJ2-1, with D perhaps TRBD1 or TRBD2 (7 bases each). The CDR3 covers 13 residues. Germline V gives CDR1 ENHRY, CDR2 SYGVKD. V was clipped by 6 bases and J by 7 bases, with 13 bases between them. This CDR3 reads CAISDREGNEQFF. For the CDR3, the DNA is TGTGCCATCAGCGACAGGGAGGGTAATGAGCAGTTCTTC.

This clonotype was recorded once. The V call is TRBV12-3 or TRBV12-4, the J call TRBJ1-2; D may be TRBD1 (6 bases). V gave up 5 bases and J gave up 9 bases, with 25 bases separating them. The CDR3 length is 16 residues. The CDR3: CASSVRQAPLPSCYTF. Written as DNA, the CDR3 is TGTGCCAGCAGTGTACGACAGGCCCCATTACCTAGTTGCTACACCTTC.

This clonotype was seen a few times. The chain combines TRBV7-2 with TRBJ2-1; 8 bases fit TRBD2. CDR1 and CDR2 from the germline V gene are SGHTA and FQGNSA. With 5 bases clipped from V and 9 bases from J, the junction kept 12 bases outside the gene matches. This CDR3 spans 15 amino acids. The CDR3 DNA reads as TGTGCCAGCAGCCTCGGAGTTAGCGGGACGGGTGAGCAGTTCTTC. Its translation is CASSLGVSGTGEQFF.

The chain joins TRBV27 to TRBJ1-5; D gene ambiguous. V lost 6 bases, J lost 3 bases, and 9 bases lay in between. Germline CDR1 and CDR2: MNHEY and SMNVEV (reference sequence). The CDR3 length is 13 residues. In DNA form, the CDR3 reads TGTGCCAGCAGCCCGACCGTCAATCAGCCCCAGCATTTT. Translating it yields CASSPTVNQPQHF.

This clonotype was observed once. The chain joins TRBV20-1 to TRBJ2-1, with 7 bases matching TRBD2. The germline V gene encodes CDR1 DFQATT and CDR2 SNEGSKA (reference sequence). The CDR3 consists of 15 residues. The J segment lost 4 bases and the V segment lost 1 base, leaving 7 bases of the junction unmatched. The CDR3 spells CSARVQRDLYNEQFF. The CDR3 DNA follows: TGCAGTGCTAGAGTACAGCGGGATTTATACAATGAGCAGTTCTTC.

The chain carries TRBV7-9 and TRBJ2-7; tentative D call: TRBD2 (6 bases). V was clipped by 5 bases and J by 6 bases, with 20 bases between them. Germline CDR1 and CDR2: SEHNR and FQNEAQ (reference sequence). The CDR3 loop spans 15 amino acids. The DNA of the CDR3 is TGTGCCAGCAGCGTTGCCGGGACTGCTGCGGGCGAGCAGTACTTC. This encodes CASSVAGTAAGEQYF.

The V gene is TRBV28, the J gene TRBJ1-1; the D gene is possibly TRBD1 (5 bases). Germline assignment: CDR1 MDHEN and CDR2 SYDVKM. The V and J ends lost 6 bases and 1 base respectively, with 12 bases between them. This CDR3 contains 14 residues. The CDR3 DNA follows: TGTGCCAGCAGCCCCGGGACGGAGAACACTGAAGCTTTCTTT. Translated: CASSPGTENTEAFF.

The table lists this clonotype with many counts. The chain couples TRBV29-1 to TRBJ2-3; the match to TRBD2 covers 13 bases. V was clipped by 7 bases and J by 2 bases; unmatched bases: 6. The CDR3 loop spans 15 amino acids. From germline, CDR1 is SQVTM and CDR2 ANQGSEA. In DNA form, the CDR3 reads TGCAGCGCCGACGGACTAGCGGGAGACACAGATACGCAGTATTTT. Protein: CSADGLAGDTDTQYF.

CDR3 nucleotides: TGTGCCAGCAGCTTTACTAGCGGGGAAGAGACCCAGTACTTC. Translated: CASSFTSGEETQYF. The chain uses TRBV7-2 and TRBJ2-5; 10 positions agree with TRBD2. CDR3 length: 14 amino acids. The V gene's germline CDR1 is SGHTA and CDR2 FQGNSA. The ends lost 3 bases at V and 3 bases at J; junction bases unmatched: 1.

This chain's CDR3 is CASSDRGSIGETQYF. CDR3 in DNA: TGTGCCAGCAGCGACAGGGGGTCTATTGGAGAGACCCAGTACTTC. The chain employs TRBV5-8 and TRBJ2-5, with 9 bases lining up with TRBD1. The CDR3 runs to 15 residues. Per germline, CDR1 SGHTS and CDR2 YDEGEE. V was clipped by 4 bases and J by 4 bases; unmatched bases: 8.

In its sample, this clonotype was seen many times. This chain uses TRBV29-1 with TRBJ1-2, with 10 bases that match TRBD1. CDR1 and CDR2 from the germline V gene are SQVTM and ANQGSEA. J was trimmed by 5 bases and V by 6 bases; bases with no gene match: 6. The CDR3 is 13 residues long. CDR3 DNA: TGCAGCGTAGGACAGGGGGTTAAGTATGGCTACACCTTC. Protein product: CSVGQGVKYGYTF.

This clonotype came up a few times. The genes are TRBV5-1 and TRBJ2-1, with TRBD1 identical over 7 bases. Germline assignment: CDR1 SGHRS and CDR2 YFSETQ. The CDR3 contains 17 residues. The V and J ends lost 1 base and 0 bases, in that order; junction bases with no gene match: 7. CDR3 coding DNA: TGCGCCAGCAGCTTGTTGGGGGACAGCAGCTCCTACAATGAGCAGTTCTTC. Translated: CASSLLGDSSSYNEQFF.

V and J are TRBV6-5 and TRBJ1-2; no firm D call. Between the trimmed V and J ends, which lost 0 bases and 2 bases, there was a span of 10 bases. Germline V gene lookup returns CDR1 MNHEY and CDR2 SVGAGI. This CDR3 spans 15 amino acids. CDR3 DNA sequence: TGTGCCAGCAGTTACTCGAATAACAGAAACTATGGCTACACCTTC. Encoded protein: CASSYSNNRNYGYTF.

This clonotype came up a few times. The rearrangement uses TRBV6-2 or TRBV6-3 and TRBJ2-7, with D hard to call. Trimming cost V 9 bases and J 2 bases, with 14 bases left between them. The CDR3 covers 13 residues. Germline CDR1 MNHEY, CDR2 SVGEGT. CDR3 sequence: CASRGGSPYEQYF. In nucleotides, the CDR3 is TGTGCCAGTCGAGGTGGGTCCCCCTACGAGCAGTACTTC.

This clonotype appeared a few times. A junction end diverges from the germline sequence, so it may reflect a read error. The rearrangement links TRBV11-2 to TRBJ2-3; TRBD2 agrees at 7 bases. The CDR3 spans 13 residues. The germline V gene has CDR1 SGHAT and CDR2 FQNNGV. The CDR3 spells CASSQGTTATQYF. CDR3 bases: TGTGCCAGCAGCCAAGGGACTACAGCTACGCAGTATTTT.

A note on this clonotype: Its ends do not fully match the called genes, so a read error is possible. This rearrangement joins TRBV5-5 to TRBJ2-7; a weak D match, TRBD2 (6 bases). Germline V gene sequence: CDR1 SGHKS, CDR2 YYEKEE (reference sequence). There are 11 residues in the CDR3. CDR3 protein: CASSFAGGMHF. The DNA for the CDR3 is TGTGCCAGCAGCTTCGCCGGGGGAATGCACTTC.

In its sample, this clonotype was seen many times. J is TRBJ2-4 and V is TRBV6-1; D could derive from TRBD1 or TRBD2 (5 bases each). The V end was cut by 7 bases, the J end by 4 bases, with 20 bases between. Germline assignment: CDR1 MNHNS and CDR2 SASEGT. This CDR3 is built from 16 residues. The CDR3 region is CASTHSGTEKKNIQYF. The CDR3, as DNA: TGTGCCAGCACCCATTCCGGGACGGAGAAGAAAAACATTCAGTACTTC.

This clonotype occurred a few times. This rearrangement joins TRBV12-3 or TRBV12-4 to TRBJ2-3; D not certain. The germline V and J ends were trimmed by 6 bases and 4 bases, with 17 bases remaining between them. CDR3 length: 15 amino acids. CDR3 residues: CASSPTPFRPDTQYF. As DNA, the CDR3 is TGTGCCAGCAGCCCAACACCATTCAGGCCAGATACGCAGTATTTT.

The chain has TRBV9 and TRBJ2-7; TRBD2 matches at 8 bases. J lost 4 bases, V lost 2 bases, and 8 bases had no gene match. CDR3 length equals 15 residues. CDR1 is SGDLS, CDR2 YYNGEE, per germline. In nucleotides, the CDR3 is TGTGCCAGCAGCGTCTCCCAACTAGCGGTTTACGAGCAGTACTTC. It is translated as CASSVSQLAVYEQYF.

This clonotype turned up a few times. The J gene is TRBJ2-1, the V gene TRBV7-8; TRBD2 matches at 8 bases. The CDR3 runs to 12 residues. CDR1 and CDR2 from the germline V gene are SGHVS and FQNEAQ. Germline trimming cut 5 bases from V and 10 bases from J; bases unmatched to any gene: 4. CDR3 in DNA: TGTGCCAGCAGCAGAATAGCGGGAGAGCAGTTCTTC. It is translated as CASSRIAGEQFF.

The CDR3 bases are TGTGCCACCTTTATTGGCGGGGGGAACAATGAGCAGTTCTTC. Translated: CATFIGGGNNEQFF. The V call is TRBV25-1, the J call TRBJ2-1, with TRBD2 matching 8 bases. With 10 bases clipped from V and 5 bases from J, the junction kept 10 bases outside the gene matches. This CDR3 has 14 residues. Germline CDR1 MGHDK, CDR2 SYGVNS.

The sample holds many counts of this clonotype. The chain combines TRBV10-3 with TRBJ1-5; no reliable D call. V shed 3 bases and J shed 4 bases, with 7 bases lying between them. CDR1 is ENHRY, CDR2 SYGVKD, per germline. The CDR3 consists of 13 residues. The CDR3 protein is CAISEAPNQPQHF. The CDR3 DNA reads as TGTGCCATCAGTGAAGCCCCTAATCAGCCCCAGCATTTT.